The rows below give T cell receptor beta chains drawn from one sample of a study of human T cells and chemical hapten exposure. Each CDR3 protein is one row after TCRdb ran MiXCR on the RACE reads. Counted here are over 75,000 distinct CDR3 sequences, approximately 11% occurring once; the ten biggest clones make up about 1%. Specimen: whole blood, collected in connection with sensitization to the hapten diphenylcyclopropenone (DPC). The receptors originated from a woman aged 25 to 45 with alopecia areata. Some clones in this sample may be carry-over from other donors' samples. CDR3s include the opening cysteine and the closing phenylalanine or tryptophan. Each record gives: D gene, V gene, J gene, CDR3 protein. A D gene is named only where the DNA matches it firmly.

>-|TRBV28|TRBJ2-7
CASILSGSTYEQYF
>-|TRBV30|TRBJ1-5
CAWSQQIGNQPQHF
>-|TRBV5-1|TRBJ2-1
CASSPETYNEQFF
>-|TRBV29-1|TRBJ2-1
CSVGRGYNEQFF
>-|TRBV6-2/TRBV6-3|TRBJ2-3
CASSGDERLTDTQYF
>TRBD1|TRBV29-1|TRBJ1-5
CSAQLGQGDQPQHF
>TRBD1|TRBV6-6|TRBJ2-7
CASSSGTGFVEQYF
>-|TRBV27|TRBJ2-7
CASSLTGINEQYF
>-|TRBV24-1|TRBJ2-1
CATSDTPGESSYNEQFF
>-|TRBV23-1|TRBJ2-1
CASSPPRRGVRSYNEQFF
>TRBD2|TRBV3-1|TRBJ2-1
CASSQQSGTTLLGEQFF
>-|TRBV15|TRBJ2-3
CATSDHTDTQYF
>TRBD1|TRBV12-3/TRBV12-4|TRBJ2-2
CASSLDRDRGAGELFF
>-|TRBV29-1|TRBJ2-1
CSVSTSLGPYNEQFF
>-|TRBV29-1|TRBJ2-3
CSVEDTDTQYF
>TRBD1|TRBV28|TRBJ1-5
CASSLPGGAQPQHF
>-|TRBV11-2|TRBJ2-5
CASSLGGLTETQYF
>-|TRBV7-9|TRBJ2-1
CASSLAQGSQGEQFF
>TRBD2|TRBV12-3/TRBV12-4|TRBJ2-1
CASSLPSWTSGINEQFF
>-|TRBV7-9|TRBJ1-1
CASSPPAGHTEAFF
>-|TRBV2|TRBJ1-3
CASSEEGVYF
>TRBD1|TRBV9|TRBJ1-6
CASSPRTTGGMSPLHF
>-|TRBV28|TRBJ2-7
CASSTKQGWSYEQYF
>TRBD1|TRBV5-1|TRBJ2-6
CASSLGAGGTGANVLTF
>-|TRBV29-1|TRBJ1-3
CSVADDRPTGNTIYF
>TRBD1|TRBV12-3/TRBV12-4|TRBJ2-5
CASSRTGSRETQYF
>-|TRBV5-1|TRBJ1-4
CASSVGINEKLFF
>-|TRBV7-6|TRBJ2-1
CASSYGLTNNEQFF
>-|TRBV29-1|TRBJ1-3
CSVENPGNTIYF
>-|TRBV9|TRBJ2-1
CASSSRRSEQFF
>-|TRBV20-1|TRBJ1-5
CSATGNSQPQHF
>TRBD2|TRBV9|TRBJ2-5
CASSANPPGGTSGETQYF
>TRBD1|TRBV11-2|TRBJ2-3
CASSLGSDRTTDTQYF
>-|TRBV7-9|TRBJ1-1
CASSLRRDNTEAFF
>-|TRBV6-2/TRBV6-3|TRBJ2-7
CASSYSTAYEQYF
>TRBD2|TRBV2|TRBJ2-1
CASHSGGARNEQFF
>TRBD1|TRBV11-2|TRBJ1-2
CASSPGQRYGYTF